The entry below describes one T cell receptor (beta chain). The data derive from a study of T cells of healthy individuals. V lost 3 bases and J lost 6, with 10 bases in between. This CDR3 comprises 13 residues. The germline V gene has CDR1 SNHLY and CDR2 FYNNEI. TCRdb analysed the 5' RACE reads with MiXCR anew, one entry per CDR3 protein. The sample holds approximately 52,000 distinct CDR3 sequences; 14% to 15% are singletons and the top ten take 15% to 20%. The TCR sequence derives from a human donor in good health. V gene TRBV2 combines with J gene TRBJ2-3, with TRBD1 as a possible D gene (5 bases). This CDR3 is CASSDRGRDTQYF. CDR3 sequence (DNA): TGTGCCAGCAGTGATAGGGGTAGGGATACGCAGTATTTT.